These 25 T cell receptor beta chains came from one sample sequenced in a study of T cell responses to AZD1222 COVID-19 vaccine (dated by TCRdb to the early 2020s). Libraries were constructed by the immunoSEQ multiplex PCR assay. TCRdb took this table from immuneACCESS and kept in-frame rearrangements with V and J called. Such tables lack part of the clones; where checked against another copy, unresolved V genes explain under half of the gap, and the rest is unexplained. This sample lists around 70,000 clones; 60% to 85% were detected once. The ten largest account for 12% of the sample. In light of the paper, this sample's time point label describes: baseline before first vaccination. Source: peripheral blood, taken on day 0 of AZD1222 vaccination. The receptors were gathered from an adult in good health.

The V and J genes are TRBV3-1 (or the pseudogene TRBV3-2) and TRBJ2-7; D is ambiguous. In germline, CDR1 is LGHDT, CDR2 YNNKEL (reference sequence). V dropped 0 bases and J dropped 2 bases, with 5 bases sitting between them. The CDR3 runs to 13 residues. DNA for the CDR3: TGTGCCAGCAGCCAAGATAACACCTACGAGCAGTACTTC. Translated: CASSQDNTYEQYF.

The rearrangement uses TRBV24-1 and TRBJ2-1; D not resolved. This CDR3 region has 16 residues. V lost 7 bases and J lost 0, with 15 bases in between. From germline, CDR1 is KGHDR and CDR2 SFDVKD. In DNA form, the CDR3 reads TGTGCCACCAGCCCGCAACCGATAAGCTCCTACAATGAGCAGTTCTTC. Translation gives CATSPQPISSYNEQFF.

This clone was seen a few times. V is TRBV7-2 and J is TRBJ2-7, with 12 bases fitting TRBD2. Germline V gene data show CDR1 as SGHTA and CDR2 as FQGNSA. The J segment lost 1 base and the V segment lost 2 bases, leaving 6 bases of the junction unmatched. The CDR3 length is 17 residues. CDR3 loop: CASSLLAGGFPSYEQYF. CDR3 sequence (DNA): TGTGCCAGCAGCTTACTAGCGGGGGGGTTTCCTTCCTACGAGCAGTACTTC.

In its sample, this clone was seen once. V gene TRBV4-3 combines with J gene TRBJ1-1, with D unresolved. The V gene lost 1 base and the J gene lost 1 base, with 7 bases spanning the gap. Germline CDR1 reads LGHNA; CDR2 reads YSLEER. CDR3 length: 14 amino acids. This chain's CDR3 is CASSQVGKNTEAFF. The CDR3 nucleotides read TGCGCCAGCAGCCAAGTAGGGAAGAACACTGAAGCTTTCTTT.

This chain's CDR3 is CASSQNMWAVSYNEQFF. The CDR3 bases are TGCGCCAGCAGCCAAAATATGTGGGCGGTCTCCTACAATGAGCAGTTCTTC. This chain connects TRBV4-1 to TRBJ2-1; no definite D call. V dropped 2 bases and J dropped 0 bases, with 14 bases sitting between them. Germline-derived CDR1 and CDR2 are MGHRA and YSYEKL. The CDR3 runs 17 residues.

The rearrangement links TRBV11-2 to TRBJ1-2, with 9 bases matching TRBD1. CDR1 and CDR2 (germline): SGHAT, FQNNGV. The CDR3 totals 15 residues. V shed 5 bases, J shed 2 bases, and the junction held 6 bases outside the gene matches. CDR3 coding DNA: TGTGCCAGCAGCCTTTCGACAGGGGGGAACTATGGCTACACCTTC. Translating it yields CASSLSTGGNYGYTF.

The J gene is TRBJ2-5, the V gene TRBV3-1 (or the pseudogene TRBV3-2), with D perhaps matching TRBD2 (7 bases). CDR3 length: 16 residues. Germline CDR1 reads LGHDT; CDR2 reads YNNKEL (reference sequence). The germline V and J ends were trimmed by 1 base and 2 bases, with 14 bases remaining between them. The DNA of the CDR3 is TGTGCCAGCAGCCAAGCAGGACTAGGGACACAAGAGACCCAGTACTTC. Translation gives CASSQAGLGTQETQYF.

DNA for the CDR3: TGTGCCAGCAGCTCTCCGGCGGGAGGGCCCTACGAGCAGTACTTC. It codes for CASSSPAGGPYEQYF. The chain has TRBV28 and TRBJ2-7; TRBD2 matches 9 bases. The germline V gene has CDR1 MDHEN and CDR2 SYDVKM. V lost 6 bases and J lost 2; bases outside the gene matches: 8. The CDR3 has 15 residues. Full variable domain (rest looked up from reference TRBV28 and TRBJ2-7): DVKVTQSSRYLVKRTGEKVFLECVQDMDHENMFWYRQDPGLGLRLIYFSYDVKMKEKGDIPEGYSVSREKKERFSLILESASTNQTSMYLCASSSPAGGPYEQYFGPGTRLTVT.

This clone was detected only a few times. The chain couples TRBV18 to TRBJ1-3; perhaps TRBD1 as D (6 bases). Trimming took 8 bases from V and 0 from J, leaving 17 bases between them. The length of the CDR3 is 16 residues. The germline gives CDR1 KGHSH, CDR2 LQKENI. The CDR3 DNA is TGTGCCAGCGCCAACTCAGGGGCCTTCTCTGGAAACACCATATATTTT. Protein sequence: CASANSGAFSGNTIYF.

This clone was detected only once. The chain carries TRBV7-9 and TRBJ1-1; no clear D gene. Trimming removed 3 bases at V and 9 bases at J, with 14 bases between. Germline V lookup: CDR1 SEHNR, CDR2 FQNEAQ (reference sequence). CDR3 length equals 13 residues. For the CDR3, the DNA is TGTGCCAGCAGCTTGAGAGTGGCCAGCCAAGCTTTCTTT. Its protein product is CASSLRVASQAFF.

The V gene is TRBV30, the J gene TRBJ2-7; 8 bases line up with TRBD2. The CDR3 extends over 15 amino acids. The germline CDR1 and CDR2 sequences are GTSNPN and SVGIG (reference sequence). J was trimmed by 2 bases and V by 1 base; bases with no gene match: 7. The CDR3, as DNA: TGTGCCTGGAGTGATAAGCGGGGGTATACCTACGAGCAGTACTTC. Encoded protein: CAWSDKRGYTYEQYF.

The J gene is TRBJ2-5, the V gene TRBV7-9, with 11 bases that match TRBD1. The CDR3 loop spans 16 amino acids. Germline V lookup: CDR1 SEHNR, CDR2 FQNEAQ (reference sequence). V lost 1 base, J lost 4 bases, and 5 bases stayed unmatched. The CDR3 reads CASSLESGTGGETQYF. CDR3 bases: TGTGCCAGCAGCTTAGAATCTGGGACAGGGGGAGAGACCCAGTACTTC.

The chain employs TRBV2 and TRBJ2-7; D unresolved. The CDR3 is 14 residues long. V shed 4 bases and J shed 1 base, with 11 bases lying between them. Germline values: CDR1 SNHLY, CDR2 FYNNEI. CDR3 coding DNA: TGTGCCAGCAGTGTGGAGACGGCATCCTACGAGCAGTACTTC. Amino acids: CASSVETASYEQYF.

V and J are TRBV11-3 and TRBJ1-1; 7 positions match TRBD1. Germline CDR1 and CDR2: SGHNT and YENEEA. Unmatched junction bases numbered 22, after V lost 4 bases and J lost 11 bases. This CDR3 has 17 residues. CDR3 residues: CASSYKLIPHNRGFAFF. CDR3 sequence (DNA): TGTGCCAGCAGCTATAAACTTATACCCCATAACAGGGGCTTTGCTTTCTTT.

This rearrangement joins TRBV10-3 to TRBJ1-1; D unresolved. This CDR3 is 15 amino acids long. V shed 0 bases and J shed 1 base, with 9 bases lying between them. CDR1 is ENHRY and CDR2 is SYGVKD in the germline V gene. CDR3 in amino acids: CAISESRVANTEAFF. The DNA for the CDR3 is TGTGCCATCAGTGAGTCTAGGGTGGCGAACACTGAAGCTTTCTTT.

This clone was seen a single time. This chain uses TRBV5-1 with TRBJ1-2, with D maybe TRBD1 (5 bases). V lost 6 bases, J lost 5 bases, and 14 bases lay in between. CDR1 SGHRS and CDR2 YFSETQ come from the germline V gene. The CDR3 extends over 13 amino acids. The CDR3 spells CASTPGRGYGYTF. Written as DNA, the CDR3 is TGCGCCAGCACCCCAGGGAGAGGGTATGGCTACACCTTC.

CDR3 DNA sequence: TGTGCCAGCTCACCACAGGGGGCTTTTGGAAACACCATATATTTT. Its translation: CASSPQGAFGNTIYF. V usage is TRBV18 and J usage is TRBJ1-3; 7 bases are a match to TRBD1. Germline CDR1 KGHSH, CDR2 LQKENI. The CDR3 is made up of 15 amino acids. The ends lost 1 base at V and 3 bases at J; junction bases unmatched: 3.

J is TRBJ1-1 and V is TRBV18; D ambiguous. The CDR3 loop spans 14 amino acids. CDR1 is KGHSH and CDR2 is LQKENI in the germline V gene. V dropped 2 bases and J dropped 0 bases, with 7 bases sitting between them. This chain's CDR3 is CASSPASLNTEAFF. The CDR3 nucleotides read TGTGCCAGCTCACCAGCATCCTTGAACACTGAAGCTTTCTTT.

This rearrangement joins TRBV29-1 to TRBJ1-3; TRBD1 aligns across 8 bases. Germline V gene lookup returns CDR1 SQVTM and CDR2 ANQGSEA. The CDR3 length is 14 residues. Unmatched junction bases numbered 5, after V lost 7 bases and J lost 0 bases. The CDR3 nucleotides are TGCAGCGGAACAGGGGGGGTCTCTGGAAACACCATATATTTT. Protein product: CSGTGGVSGNTIYF.

V is TRBV3-1 (or the pseudogene TRBV3-2) and J is TRBJ2-7; D gene ambiguous. Trimming removed 0 bases from V and 6 bases from J, with 9 bases in between. Germline V lookup: CDR1 LGHDT, CDR2 YNNKEL (reference sequence). There are 13 residues in the CDR3. DNA for the CDR3: TGTGCCAGCAGCCAAGATCTGCAAGGCGAGCAGTACTTC. Translated: CASSQDLQGEQYF.

The rearrangement links TRBV2 to TRBJ1-2; D call uncertain. This CDR3 has 14 amino acids. The germline CDR1 and CDR2 sequences are SNHLY and FYNNEI. The V and J ends lost 2 bases and 5 bases respectively, with 12 bases between them. The CDR3 loop is CASSERGQLYGYTF. The DNA of the CDR3 is TGTGCCAGCAGTGAAAGAGGCCAGCTGTATGGCTACACCTTC.

This clone occurred once. The J gene is TRBJ1-1, the V gene TRBV7-9; tentative D call: TRBD1 (5 bases). The CDR3 extends over 13 amino acids. Trimming cost V 5 bases and J 2 bases, with 9 bases left between them. The germline gives CDR1 SEHNR, CDR2 FQNEAQ (reference sequence). CDR3 sequence reads: CASSETVNTEAFF. CDR3 nucleotide sequence: TGTGCCAGCAGCGAGACAGTTAACACTGAAGCTTTCTTT.

The chain employs TRBV10-3 and TRBJ1-1; 8 positions agree with TRBD1. The germline V gene has CDR1 ENHRY and CDR2 SYGVKD. The CDR3 has 15 residues. V was pared by 2 bases and J by 1 base, with 3 bases of the junction left unmatched. The CDR3 spells CAISEVGQGNTEAFF. Written as DNA, the CDR3 is TGTGCCATCAGTGAGGTTGGACAGGGGAACACTGAAGCTTTCTTT.

The V gene is TRBV24-1, the J gene TRBJ2-7; D ambiguous. The CDR3 runs to 15 residues. The ends were cut back, 4 bases at V and 7 bases at J, with 19 bases in the middle. The germline V gene has CDR1 KGHDR and CDR2 SFDVKD. The CDR3, as DNA: TGTGCCACCAGTGAGAAGACCAGTAGATACGGGGAGCAGTACTTC. The encoded protein is CATSEKTSRYGEQYF.

The J gene is TRBJ2-5, the V gene TRBV9; D may be TRBD2 (5 bases). The V gene's germline CDR1 is SGDLS and CDR2 YYNGEE. Between the trimmed V and J ends, which lost 0 bases and 2 bases, there was a span of 17 bases. This CDR3 is built from 17 residues. The CDR3 sequence: CASSVGPSGIYQETQYF. The CDR3, as DNA: TGTGCCAGCAGCGTAGGACCTTCGGGGATATATCAAGAGACCCAGTACTTC.